These 25 T cell receptor beta chains were all obtained from the same sample, sequenced in a study of T cell responses to AZD1222 COVID-19 vaccine. TCRdb keeps only in-frame clones here, not all; method: immunoSEQ multiplex PCR. The sample has about 150,000 clones; 75% to 90% are singletons. Sample: peripheral blood, taken on day 0 of AZD1222 vaccination. The receptors shown here come from an adult in good health.

V is TRBV28 and J is TRBJ1-1, with unresolved D. V was cut by 5 bases and J by 9 bases, with 13 bases left in between. The CDR3 is 12 amino acids. The germline gives CDR1 MDHEN, CDR2 SYDVKM. DNA of the CDR3: TGTGCCAGCAGTCAGACACTCCAACAAGCTTTCTTT. Protein sequence: CASSQTLQQAFF. Full variable domain (outside the CDR3, taken from reference TRBV28 and TRBJ1-1): DVKVTQSSRYLVKRTGEKVFLECVQDMDHENMFWYRQDPGLGLRLIYFSYDVKMKEKGDIPEGYSVSREKKERFSLILESASTNQTSMYLCASSQTLQQAFFGQGTRLTVV.

The gene calls are TRBV4-1 and TRBJ1-4; no definite D call. Trimming stripped 1 base from V and 6 bases from J, with 12 bases between. Germline CDR1 reads MGHRA; CDR2 reads YSYEKL. The CDR3 is made up of 15 amino acids. The CDR3 DNA sequence: TGCGCCAGCAGCCAAGGGCGAATGTTAGATGAAAAACTGTTTTTT. This translates into CASSQGRMLDEKLFF.

This chain links TRBV24-1 with TRBJ2-7, with no clear D. With 3 bases removed from V and 4 bases from J, the gap between germline ends came to 9 bases. In germline, CDR1 is KGHDR, CDR2 SFDVKD. The CDR3 loop spans 13 amino acids. The CDR3 region has the DNA TGTGCCACCAGTGATCGATCCGGATACGAGCAGTACTTC. Amino acids: CATSDRSGYEQYF.

The CDR3 DNA reads TGTGCCAGCAGCTATGGTCACAGGGGAAGCGGGGTCTATGGCTACACCTTC. Its protein is CASSYGHRGSGVYGYTF. The rearrangement uses TRBV11-2 and TRBJ1-2; 7 bases agree with TRBD1. The germline V gene encodes CDR1 SGHAT and CDR2 FQNNGV. J gave up 4 bases and V 4 bases, and 15 bases lay outside the gene matches. This CDR3 is 17 amino acids long.

V gene TRBV29-1 combines with J gene TRBJ1-2; TRBD1 aligns across 10 bases. The germline V gene has CDR1 SQVTM and CDR2 ANQGSEA. The V gene end was trimmed by 7 bases and the J gene end by 7 bases; junction bases not matched to a gene: 6. The CDR3 has 12 amino acids. The CDR3 region has the DNA TGCAGCGCTACGGGACAGGGGTCTGGCTACACCTTC. Protein product: CSATGQGSGYTF.

The chain combines TRBV6-5 with TRBJ2-7; the match to TRBD2 covers 8 bases. The germline gives CDR1 MNHEY, CDR2 SVGAGI. This CDR3 has 15 residues. The ends lost 0 bases at V and 1 base at J; junction bases unmatched: 2. In DNA form, the CDR3 reads TGTGCCAGCAGTTACTCGGGACTAGAGTCCTACGAGCAGTACTTC. Encoded protein: CASSYSGLESYEQYF.

The chain links TRBV28 to TRBJ2-7; D is perhaps TRBD1 or TRBD2 (5 bases each). The CDR3 contains 14 residues. V was clipped by 5 bases and J by 5 bases, with 16 bases between them. Looked up from germline, CDR1 is MDHEN and CDR2 is SYDVKM. CDR3 protein: CASSPGPTRNEQYF. The CDR3 nucleotides read TGTGCCAGCAGTCCGGGGCCGACGCGCAACGAGCAGTACTTC. The full variable domain, rest sourced from reference TRBV28 and TRBJ2-7, is DVKVTQSSRYLVKRTGEKVFLECVQDMDHENMFWYRQDPGLGLRLIYFSYDVKMKEKGDIPEGYSVSREKKERFSLILESASTNQTSMYLCASSPGPTRNEQYFGPGTRLTVT.

This chain joins TRBV28 and TRBJ1-2; D is ambiguous. CDR1 is MDHEN and CDR2 is SYDVKM in the germline V gene. CDR3 length equals 13 residues. The V and J ends lost 6 bases and 7 bases respectively, with 15 bases between them. The CDR3, as DNA: TGTGCCAGCAGGGGGAGGGCGGCCTTTGGCTACACCTTC. This encodes CASRGRAAFGYTF.

V is TRBV9 and J is TRBJ2-2; perhaps D is TRBD1 or TRBD2 (5 bases each). Trimming left V 2 bases short and J 0 bases short, with 8 bases between. The germline gives CDR1 SGDLS, CDR2 YYNGEE. The CDR3 extends over 15 amino acids. The CDR3: CASSVEGSNTGELFF. The CDR3 DNA reads as TGTGCCAGCAGCGTTGAGGGGTCGAACACCGGGGAGCTGTTTTTT. Full variable domain (remainder filled in from reference TRBV9 and TRBJ2-2): DSGVTQTPKHLITATGQRVTLRCSPRSGDLSVYWYQQSLDQGLQFLIQYYNGEERAKGNILERFSAQQFPDLHSELNLSSLELGDSALYFCASSVEGSNTGELFFGEGSRLTVL.

This chain uses TRBV3-1 (or the pseudogene TRBV3-2) with TRBJ1-1; 9 bases are shared with TRBD1. This CDR3 spans 15 amino acids. From germline, CDR1 is LGHDT and CDR2 YNNKEL (reference sequence). Unmatched junction bases numbered 10, after V lost 6 bases and J lost 5 bases. CDR3 sequence: CASRLGTGMRTEAFF. The CDR3, as DNA: TGTGCCAGCAGACTCGGGACAGGGATGAGGACTGAAGCTTTCTTT.

The rearrangement uses TRBV6-5 and TRBJ2-7; 7 bases agree with TRBD2. J was trimmed by 3 bases and V by 7 bases; bases with no gene match: 9. The germline gives CDR1 MNHEY, CDR2 SVGAGI. The CDR3 spans 14 residues. DNA for the CDR3: TGTGCCAGCACTTTTAGCGGGTTCTTCTACGAGCAGTACTTC. It specifies CASTFSGFFYEQYF.

This clone was observed a few times. J is TRBJ1-1 and V is TRBV7-8; 7 bases align to TRBD1. The ends lost 5 bases at V and 1 base at J; junction bases unmatched: 10. Germline lookup yields CDR1 SGHVS and CDR2 FQNEAQ. The CDR3 consists of 16 residues. DNA of the CDR3: TGTGCCAGCAGCCCGAGACCGGGACAGAGGAACACTGAAGCTTTCTTT. Amino acid sequence: CASSPRPGQRNTEAFF.

This clone has only a few counts. The chain uses TRBV28 and TRBJ1-1, with D possibly being TRBD1 (6 bases). V was trimmed by 10 bases and J by 3 bases, leaving 24 bases between them. The CDR3 covers 16 residues. In germline, CDR1 is MDHEN, CDR2 SYDVKM. The CDR3 spells CAIHISLTGLDTEAFF. DNA of the CDR3: TGTGCCATTCATATTTCCCTCACAGGGCTCGACACTGAAGCTTTCTTT.

This sequence joins TRBV19 and TRBJ2-5, with D unresolved. Germline CDR1 reads LNHDA; CDR2 reads SQIVND (reference sequence). Deletions cut 3 bases from V and 5 bases from J, with 4 bases between. This CDR3 region has 11 residues. The CDR3 is CASSIRETQYF. CDR3 in DNA: TGTGCCAGTAGTATCCGGGAGACCCAGTACTTC. The complete variable domain, with remaining parts taken from reference TRBV19 and TRBJ2-5, reads DGGITQSPKYLFRKEGQNVTLSCEQNLNHDAMYWYRQDPGQGLRLIYYSQIVNDFQKGDIAEGYSVSREKKESFPLTVTSAQKNPTAFYLCASSIRETQYFGPGTRLLVL.

The chain uses TRBV10-3 and TRBJ2-1, with TRBD2 matching over 9 bases. The CDR3 is 15 residues long. V gave up 2 bases and J gave up 6 bases; unmatched junction bases: 5. Germline CDR1 is ENHRY and CDR2 is SYGVKD. DNA of the CDR3: TGTGCCATCAGTGAGATGACTAGCGGCTTCAATGAGCAGTTCTTC. Its translation is CAISEMTSGFNEQFF.

V is TRBV6-5 and J is TRBJ1-2; 8 positions match TRBD1. The J segment lost 4 bases and the V segment lost 6 bases, leaving 7 bases of the junction unmatched. Germline CDR1 and CDR2: MNHEY and SVGAGI. CDR3 length equals 14 residues. The CDR3 spells CASSQGGQVYGYTF. The CDR3 region has the DNA TGTGCCAGCAGCCAAGGGGGACAGGTCTATGGCTACACCTTC.

The V and J genes are TRBV2 and TRBJ1-1; D not resolved. Germline CDR1 reads SNHLY; CDR2 reads FYNNEI. The CDR3 is made up of 14 amino acids. V lost 6 bases and J 1 base, leaving 12 bases between the germline ends. CDR3 in amino acids: CASRREGSNTEAFF. As DNA, the CDR3 is TGTGCCAGCAGGAGGGAGGGATCGAACACTGAAGCTTTCTTT. Drawing the rest from reference TRBV2 and TRBJ1-1, the complete variable domain is EPEVTQTPSHQVTQMGQEVILRCVPISNHLYFYWYRQILGQKVEFLVSFYNNEISEKSEIFDDQFSVERPDGSNFTLKIRSTKLEDSAMYFCASRREGSNTEAFFGQGTRLTVV.

The V and J genes are TRBV11-2 and TRBJ1-2; tentatively, D is TRBD1 (6 bases). The CDR3 totals 16 residues. The V gene's germline CDR1 is SGHAT and CDR2 FQNNGV. Trimming removed 1 base from V and 4 bases from J, with 16 bases in between. The CDR3 DNA reads TGTGCCAGCAGCTTAGGGGGGCCGGGAGGGGTCTATGGCTACACCTTC. Protein: CASSLGGPGGVYGYTF.

The chain recombines TRBV5-6 with TRBJ1-2, with TRBD1 matching 8 bases. The CDR3 covers 18 residues. Germline V gene sequence: CDR1 SGHDT, CDR2 YYEEEE. Germline trimming cut 4 bases from V and 3 bases from J; bases unmatched to any gene: 17. In DNA, the CDR3 is TGTGCCAGCAGCCCCTGGGCCGGCAGGGGGCTTAGGGACTATGGCTACACCTTC. Residues: CASSPWAGRGLRDYGYTF. Full variable domain (missing parts from reference TRBV5-6 and TRBJ1-2): DAGVTQSPTHLIKTRGQQVTLRCSPKSGHDTVSWYQQALGQGPQFIFQYYEEEERQRGNFPDRFSGHQFPNYSSELNVNALLLGDSALYLCASSPWAGRGLRDYGYTFGSGTRLTVV.

This sequence joins TRBV29-1 and TRBJ1-5; tentative D call: TRBD1 (6 bases). Germline CDR1 is SQVTM and CDR2 is ANQGSEA. The CDR3 is 13 amino acids. The CDR3 protein is CSDLTGLNQPQHF. The CDR3 DNA reads as TGCTCTGACTTGACAGGACTCAATCAGCCCCAGCATTTT. Variable domain in full (rest from reference TRBV29-1 and TRBJ1-5): SAVISQKPSRDICQRGTSLTIQCQVDSQVTMMFWYRQQPGQSLTLIATANQGSEATYESGFVIDKFPISRPNLTFSTLTVSNMSPEDSSIYLCSDLTGLNQPQHFGDGTRLSIL.

V usage is TRBV6-1 and J usage is TRBJ2-7; D is possibly TRBD2 (6 bases). V was pared by 2 bases and J by 4 bases, with 15 bases between. Per the germline V gene, CDR1 is MNHNS and CDR2 is SASEGT. The CDR3 runs to 15 residues. The CDR3 here is CASSESGGWVYEQYF. The CDR3 region has the DNA TGTGCCAGCAGTGAATCTGGGGGGTGGGTTTACGAGCAGTACTTC.

As DNA, the CDR3 is TGCGCCAGCAGCTTGGAGACCAATCAGCCCCAGCATTTT. It codes for CASSLETNQPQHF. The chain uses TRBV5-1 and TRBJ1-5; D gene unclear. Per the germline V gene, CDR1 is SGHRS and CDR2 is YFSETQ. The CDR3 extends over 13 amino acids. The V and J ends lost 0 bases and 3 bases respectively, with 4 bases between them.

This chain links TRBV24-1 with TRBJ2-7, with D perhaps matching TRBD1 (6 bases). Germline CDR1 is KGHDR and CDR2 is SFDVKD. V lost 0 bases and J 2 bases, leaving 13 bases between the germline ends. The CDR3 sequence is 16 residues long. The DNA for the CDR3 is TGTGCCACCAGTGATTTGCTTGGGGGCCCCCCCTACGAGCAGTACTTC. It encodes CATSDLLGGPPYEQYF.

This clone was detected only once. J is TRBJ2-3 and V is TRBV7-3, with D uncertain. CDR3 length equals 13 residues. Per the germline V gene, CDR1 is SGHTA and CDR2 is FQGTGA. V lost 5 bases and J lost 4, with 10 bases in between. The CDR3 spells CASSLWNADTQYF. DNA for the CDR3: TGTGCCAGCAGCCTATGGAACGCAGATACGCAGTATTTT.

The V gene is TRBV2, the J gene TRBJ1-2; D unresolved. V gave up 4 bases and J gave up 2 bases, with 11 bases separating them. The CDR3 covers 14 residues. The germline CDR1 and CDR2 sequences are SNHLY and FYNNEI. The CDR3 DNA reads TGTGCCAGCAGTGGAGGGTCCACAAACTATGGCTACACCTTC. This sequence encodes CASSGGSTNYGYTF.